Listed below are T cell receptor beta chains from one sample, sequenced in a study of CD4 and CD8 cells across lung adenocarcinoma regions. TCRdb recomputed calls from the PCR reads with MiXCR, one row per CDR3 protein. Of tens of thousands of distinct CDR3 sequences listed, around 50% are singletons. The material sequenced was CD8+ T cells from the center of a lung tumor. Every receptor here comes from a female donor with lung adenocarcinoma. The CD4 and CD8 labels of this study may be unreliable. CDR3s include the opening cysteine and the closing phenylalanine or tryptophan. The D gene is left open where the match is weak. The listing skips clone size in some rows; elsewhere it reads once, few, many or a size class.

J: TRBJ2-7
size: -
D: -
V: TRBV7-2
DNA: TGTGCCAGCAGCGTGACTGGGACTTCCCTCTCCTACGAGCAGTACTTC
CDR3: CASSVTGTSLSYEQYF

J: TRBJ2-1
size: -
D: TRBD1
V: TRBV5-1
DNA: TGCGCCAGCAGCTTGGTAGGACAGGGGTACAATGAGCAGTTCTTC
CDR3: CASSLVGQGYNEQFF

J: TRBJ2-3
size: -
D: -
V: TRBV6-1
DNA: TGTGCCAGCAGTATTGGACAGAGCACAGATACGCAGTATTTT
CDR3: CASSIGQSTDTQYF

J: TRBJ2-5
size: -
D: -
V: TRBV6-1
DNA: TGTGCCAGCACCCCGGGACACGGTGGCTGCGGCAAAGAGATCCAGTACTTC
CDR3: CASTPGHGGCGKEIQYF

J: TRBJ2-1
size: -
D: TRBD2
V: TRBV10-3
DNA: TGTGCCATCAGAGAGACTAGCGAAAACAATGAGCAGTTCTTC
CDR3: CAIRETSENNEQFF

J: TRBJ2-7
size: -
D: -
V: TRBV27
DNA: TGTGCCGGCGGGCGGGGTCAGGGCACAGAGACGCAGTACTTC
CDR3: CAGGRGQGTETQYF

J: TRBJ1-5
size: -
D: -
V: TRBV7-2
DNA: TGTGCCAGCAGCCTAGACCTGACTCGCCGCCCCCAGCATTTT
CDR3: CASSLDLTRRPQHF

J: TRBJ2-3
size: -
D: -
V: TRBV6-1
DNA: TGTGCCAGCAGTGGAACCATCCCAGAGACGCAGTATTTT
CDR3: CASSGTIPETQYF

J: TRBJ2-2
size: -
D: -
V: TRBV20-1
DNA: TGCAGTGCCCACCCGGAACTGAAGAACACCGGGGAGCTGTTTTTT
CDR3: CSAHPELKNTGELFF

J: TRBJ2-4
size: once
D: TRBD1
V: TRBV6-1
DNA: TGTGCCAGCAGCTCGGGACAGGGGTCCAAAAACATTCAGTACTTC
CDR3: CASSSGQGSKNIQYF

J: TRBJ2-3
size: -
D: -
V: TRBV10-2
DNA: TGTGCCAGGATATGGTCTTCAGGCCAAGATACCCAGTACTTT
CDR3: CARIWSSGQDTQYF

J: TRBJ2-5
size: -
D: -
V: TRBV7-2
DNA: TGTGCCAGCAGCACTGGGACGCGCAAGAGAGAGACCCAGTACTTC
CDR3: CASSTGTRKRETQYF

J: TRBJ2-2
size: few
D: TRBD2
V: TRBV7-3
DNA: TGTGCCAGCAGCTTATATACAGCGGGGAGTTCGGCCGGGGAGCTGTTTTTT
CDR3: CASSLYTAGSSAGELFF

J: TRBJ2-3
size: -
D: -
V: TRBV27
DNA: TGTGCCAGCCGTTCCCACGATACGCAGTATTTT
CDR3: CASRSHDTQYF

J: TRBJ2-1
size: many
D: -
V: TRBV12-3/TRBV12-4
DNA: TGTGCCAGCAGTCTTCAGTATGAGCAGTTCTTC
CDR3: CASSLQYEQFF

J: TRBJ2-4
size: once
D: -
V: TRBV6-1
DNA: TGTGGCGGCAGGGGCGTGAGAGCCAAGGGTACTCAGTATTTC
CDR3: CGGRGVRAKGTQYF

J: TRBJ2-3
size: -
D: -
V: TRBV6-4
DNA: TGTGCCAGCAGTGTGAGGTTGGGCACCGGGGCGCAGTATTTT
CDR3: CASSVRLGTGAQYF

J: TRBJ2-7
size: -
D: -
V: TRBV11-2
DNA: TGTGCCAGCAGCTTAGTCCAGGCGTCTTACGAGCAGTACTTC
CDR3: CASSLVQASYEQYF

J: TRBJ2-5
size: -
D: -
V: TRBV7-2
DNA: TGTGCCAGCAGCCCCAGGTCCCCTGGTCCAAGTGCGACCCAGTACTTC
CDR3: CASSPRSPGPSATQYF

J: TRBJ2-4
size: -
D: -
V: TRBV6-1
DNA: TGTGCCAGCAGACGGGGGCTAGGGGCCAAAGACATTCAGTATTTC
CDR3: CASRRGLGAKDIQYF

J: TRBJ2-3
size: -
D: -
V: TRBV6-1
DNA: TGTGCCAGTCGGATGGCCGGAGGGTCAGATACGCAGTATTTT
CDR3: CASRMAGGSDTQYF

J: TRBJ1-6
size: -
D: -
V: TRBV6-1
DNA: TGTGCCAGGAACGTCCTCCTCCACTTT
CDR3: CARNVLLHF

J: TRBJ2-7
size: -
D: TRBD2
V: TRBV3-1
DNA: TGTGCCAGCAGCCACCCCACTAGCGACCCTTACGAGCAGTACTTC
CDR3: CASSHPTSDPYEQYF

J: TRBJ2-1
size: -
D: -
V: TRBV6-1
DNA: TGTGCCAGCAGTGGTAGACACAATGAGCAGTTCTTC
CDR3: CASSGRHNEQFF

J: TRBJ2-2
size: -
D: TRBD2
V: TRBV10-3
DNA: TGTGCCATCGGCGGCCTAGCGGGGAACACCGGGGCGCTGTATTTT
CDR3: CAIGGLAGNTGALYF

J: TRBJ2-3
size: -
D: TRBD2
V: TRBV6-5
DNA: TGTGCCAGCAGTTACGGGGGGGGGGGTGTGGGGAGCACAGATACGCAGTATTTT
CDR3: CASSYGGGGVGSTDTQYF

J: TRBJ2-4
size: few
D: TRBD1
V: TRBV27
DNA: TGTGCCAGGGGACGCGGGGACAGGGGCAAAGAGACGCAGTACTTC
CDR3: CARGRGDRGKETQYF

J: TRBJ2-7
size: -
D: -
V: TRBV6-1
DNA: TGTGCCAGCAGTGAACGGGGGGCGAACAATGAGCAGTACTTC
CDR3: CASSERGANNEQYF

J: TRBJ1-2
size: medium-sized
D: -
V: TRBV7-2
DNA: TGTGCCAGCAGCTTAAGTCTCCTGGGAATCTATGGCTACACCTTC
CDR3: CASSLSLLGIYGYTF

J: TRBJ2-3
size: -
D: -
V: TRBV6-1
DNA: TGTGCCAGCAGTGATCCCCTCCAAGGTGTGAGGACCGGTGAGCAGTATTTT
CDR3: CASSDPLQGVRTGEQYF

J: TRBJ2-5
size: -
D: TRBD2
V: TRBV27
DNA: TGTGCCAGGGGGCAGCGGGGCGGTGTCCAAGATACCCAGTACTTC
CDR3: CARGQRGGVQDTQYF

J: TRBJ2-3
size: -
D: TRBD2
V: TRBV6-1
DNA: TGTGCCAGCAGTGAAGAAGCCCCGGGACTAGCGGGAGAAACGCAGTATTTT
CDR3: CASSEEAPGLAGETQYF

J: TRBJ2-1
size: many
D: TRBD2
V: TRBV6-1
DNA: TGTGCCAGCATCGCCGGGACTAGCGGGCCCAATGAGCAGTTCTTC
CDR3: CASIAGTSGPNEQFF

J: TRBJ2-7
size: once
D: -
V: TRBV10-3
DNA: TGTGCCACCTCAGACAGAAGCGACTCCTACGAGCAGTACTTC
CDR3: CATSDRSDSYEQYF

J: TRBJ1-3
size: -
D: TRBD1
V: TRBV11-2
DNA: TGTGCCAGCAGCTTGGACAGGCTCTCTGGAAACACCATATATTTT
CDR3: CASSLDRLSGNTIYF

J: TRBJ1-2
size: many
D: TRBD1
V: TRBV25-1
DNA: TGTGCCAGCACCCCGCTAGGGGACAGCAACTATGGCTACACCTTC
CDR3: CASTPLGDSNYGYTF

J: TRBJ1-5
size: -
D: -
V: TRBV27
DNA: TGTGCCAGCGCTACCGGGAACTTCCCCAATCAGCCCCAGCATTTT
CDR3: CASATGNFPNQPQHF

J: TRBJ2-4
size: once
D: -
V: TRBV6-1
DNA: TGTCGCAGCTCGGAGCTGGGAAGCACAAATACGCAGTACTTC
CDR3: CRSSELGSTNTQYF

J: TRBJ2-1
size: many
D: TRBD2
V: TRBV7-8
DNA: TGTGCCAGCACCGAAAGTATAGCGGGAGGGTACAATGAGCAGTTCTTC
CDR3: CASTESIAGGYNEQFF

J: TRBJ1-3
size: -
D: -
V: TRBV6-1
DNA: TGTGCCAGCAGTGAATCCCCTCTAACGGATAGAGACACCATATATTTT
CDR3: CASSESPLTDRDTIYF

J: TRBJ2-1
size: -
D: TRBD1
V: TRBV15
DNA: TGTGCCACCAGCAGGGGAGAGGGACAGGGGAGCGCTGAGCAGTTCTTC
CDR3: CATSRGEGQGSAEQFF

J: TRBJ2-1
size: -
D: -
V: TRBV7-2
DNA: TGTGCCAGCAGCGCCCCCGGGGACTTTTACAATGAGCAGTTCTTC
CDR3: CASSAPGDFYNEQFF

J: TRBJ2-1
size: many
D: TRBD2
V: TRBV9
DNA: TGTGCCAGCAGCGGTCTAGCGGGAGGCGAGCAGTTCTTC
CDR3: CASSGLAGGEQFF

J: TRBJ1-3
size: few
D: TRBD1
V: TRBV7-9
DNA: TGTGCCAGCAGCCCGAAAGACAGGGTCAACACCATATATTTT
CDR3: CASSPKDRVNTIYF

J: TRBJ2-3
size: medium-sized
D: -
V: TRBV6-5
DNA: TGTGCCAGCAGCCTCCGACAGGGAGGGTCAGATACGCAGTATTTT
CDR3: CASSLRQGGSDTQYF

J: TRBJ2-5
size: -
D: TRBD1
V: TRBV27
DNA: TGTGCCAGCAGTACCCAGGGGGCTCGGGAGACCCAGTACTTC
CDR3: CASSTQGARETQYF

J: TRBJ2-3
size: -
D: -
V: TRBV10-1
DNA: TGCGCCAGGGGGGTGGGTGCCAAAGACATTCAGTATTTT
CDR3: CARGVGAKDIQYF

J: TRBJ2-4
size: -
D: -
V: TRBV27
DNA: TGTGCGAGCAGAGGCCTTGTAGAAAAGATTCAGTACTTC
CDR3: CASRGLVEKIQYF

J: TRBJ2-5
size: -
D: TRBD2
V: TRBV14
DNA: TGTGCCAGCAGCCAAGATAGGGGTAGCGGGATACTCGGAGAGACCCAGTACTTC
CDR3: CASSQDRGSGILGETQYF